This record concerns one T cell receptor (beta chain) sequence. The data derive from a study of blood T cell repertoires in COVID-19. This table comes from immunoSEQ multiplex PCR, and its TCRdb copy is limited to in-frame clones, with some not included. The top ten hold roughly 8% of the sample, which has about 150,000 clones, around 84% seen once. V shed 0 bases and J shed 6 bases, with 10 bases lying between them. Per the germline V gene, CDR1 is SGHRS and CDR2 is YFSETQ. CDR3 size: 14 residues. The genes are TRBV5-1 and TRBJ1-5; possibly TRBD1 for D (6 bases). The sample was PBMCs or T cells enriched from blood (not recorded which). The source of this sequence is a woman aged 45-65 years who had recovered from COVID-19. CDR3 region: CASSLEGGTQPQHF. DNA of the CDR3: TGCGCCAGCAGCTTGGAGGGGGGGACTCAGCCCCAGCATTTT.